The 15 T cell receptor beta chains given below trace back to one sample, sequenced in a study of T cell repertoires in cytomegalovirus infection. Using its own MiXCR run on the reads, TCRdb lists one record per CDR3 protein. The table shows around 280,000 distinct CDR3 sequences, with approximately 15% occurring only once. The sample was PBMCs. Source of these receptors: a human donor in good health (CMV status not recorded). Some clones in this sample may be carry-over from other donors' samples.

This clonotype was counted only a few times. The CDR3 DNA is TGCAGTGCTCCAATCAGGGGTTATTCCTACGAGCAGTACTTC. Its protein is CSAPIRGYSYEQYF. This chain connects TRBV20-1 to TRBJ2-7; D is perhaps TRBD1 (6 bases). This CDR3 has 14 residues. Trimming removed 5 bases at V and 1 base at J, with 15 bases between. Per germline, CDR1 DFQATT and CDR2 SNEGSKA (reference sequence).

The V gene is TRBV10-3, the J gene TRBJ1-1; 9 nucleotides line up with TRBD1. Per the germline V gene, CDR1 is ENHRY and CDR2 is SYGVKD. V shed 5 bases, J shed 7 bases, and the junction held 8 bases outside the gene matches. The CDR3 sequence is 14 residues long. In DNA, the CDR3 is TGTGCCATCAGTCGGACAGGGGAATTAATTGAAGCTTTCTTT. Amino acids: CAISRTGELIEAFF.

This clonotype was seen at least ten times. This rearrangement joins TRBV28 to TRBJ2-5, with TRBD1 as a possible D gene (6 bases). The ends were cut back, 3 bases at V and 9 bases at J, with 11 bases in the middle. The germline V gene encodes CDR1 MDHEN and CDR2 SYDVKM. The CDR3 runs 12 residues. CDR3 amino acids: CASSLVQGPQYF. The CDR3 DNA sequence: TGTGCCAGCAGTTTGGTCCAGGGGCCCCAGTACTTC.

This clonotype appeared a few times. The chain joins TRBV12-3 or TRBV12-4 to TRBJ2-7; D is undetermined. V was pared by 7 bases and J by 2 bases, with 12 bases between. The CDR3 sequence is 13 residues long. The CDR3 spells CASTTFRTYEQYF. CDR3 coding DNA: TGTGCCAGCACCACCTTCCGAACCTACGAGCAGTACTTC.

Points on this clonotype: This CDR3 fails to terminate in the conserved phenylalanine or tryptophan, so it likely reflects a read error. The chain recombines TRBV12-3 or TRBV12-4 with TRBJ1-1; perhaps TRBD1 as D (5 bases). The germline V and J ends were trimmed by 6 bases and 8 bases, with 13 bases remaining between them. The CDR3 spans 12 residues. The CDR3 region is CASRSQVEEAFC. In DNA, the CDR3 is TGTGCCAGCAGATCACAGGTGGAGGAAGCTTTCTGT.

The chain couples TRBV7-9 to TRBJ2-3, with 8 positions matching TRBD2. Germline V CDR1 and CDR2: SEHNR, FQNEAQ (reference sequence). This CDR3 contains 16 residues. V lost 4 bases and J lost 6; bases outside the gene matches: 12. The CDR3 is CASSSITSGWSDTQYF. The CDR3, as DNA: TGTGCCAGCAGCTCCATTACTAGCGGTTGGAGCGATACGCAGTATTTT.

J is TRBJ2-7 and V is TRBV14; TRBD2 matches 11 bases. Germline V CDR1 and CDR2: SGHDN, FVKESK. This CDR3 has 15 amino acids. The trim removed 4 bases at V and 6 bases at J, leaving 8 bases unmatched. CDR3 DNA sequence: TGTGCCAGCAGCCCCCTGACTAGCGGGATCACCGAGCAGTACTTC. This gives the protein CASSPLTSGITEQYF.

There are a few counts of this clonotype. V and J are TRBV28 and TRBJ1-4, with a weak D call TRBD1 (5 bases). This CDR3 has 15 residues. Trimming pared 8 bases from V and 1 base from J, leaving 14 bases between. Germline V CDR1 and CDR2: MDHEN, SYDVKM. In DNA form, the CDR3 reads TGTGCCAGCCACGACCCGGGGGTAACTAATGAAAAACTGTTTTTT. This gives the protein CASHDPGVTNEKLFF.

Only a few counts were recorded for this clonotype. The rearrangement uses TRBV7-9 and TRBJ1-5, with TRBD1 identical over 10 bases. The trim removed 5 bases at V and 1 base at J, leaving 2 bases unmatched. This CDR3 has 15 residues. Germline CDR1 and CDR2: SEHNR and FQNEAQ (reference sequence). In nucleotides, the CDR3 is TGTGCCAGCAGCAAGGGACAGGGGAGCAATCAGCCCCAGCATTTT. Residues: CASSKGQGSNQPQHF.

This clonotype showed up many times. The chain uses TRBV4-2 and TRBJ2-7, with TRBD2 matching over 10 bases. Trimming took 1 base from V and 5 from J; bases not matched to a gene: 5. The CDR3 consists of 15 residues. Germline-derived CDR1 and CDR2 are LGHNA and YNFKEQ. The CDR3 reads CASSQASGSVNEQYF. In nucleotides, the CDR3 is TGTGCCAGCAGCCAAGCTAGCGGGAGTGTCAACGAGCAGTACTTC.

There are a few counts of this clonotype. This chain joins TRBV6-1 and TRBJ2-2; 9 positions agree with TRBD2. Germline CDR1 is MNHNS and CDR2 is SASEGT. Trimming took 6 bases from V and 6 from J; bases not matched to a gene: 8. This CDR3 is 15 amino acids long. This CDR3 is CASRTGTSQSGELFF. In nucleotides, the CDR3 is TGTGCCAGCAGGACCGGGACTAGCCAGTCCGGGGAGCTGTTTTTT.

This clonotype was counted many times. The rearrangement links TRBV2 to TRBJ1-2; TRBD1 agrees at 10 bases. The CDR3 sequence is 15 residues long. In germline, CDR1 is SNHLY, CDR2 FYNNEI. Trimming took 4 bases from V and 5 from J; bases not matched to a gene: 7. The CDR3 DNA is TGTGCCAGCAGTGTAGGGACAGGGGAGGTGTATGGCTACACCTTC. Translated: CASSVGTGEVYGYTF.

J is TRBJ2-5 and V is TRBV7-9, with TRBD1 matching over 11 bases. CDR1 is SEHNR, CDR2 FQNEAQ, per germline (reference sequence). With 4 bases clipped from V and 5 bases from J, the junction kept 15 bases outside the gene matches. This CDR3 is 18 amino acids long. This CDR3 is CASSSWTGGPFRGETQYF. For the CDR3, the DNA is TGTGCCAGCAGCTCTTGGACAGGGGGCCCTTTCCGCGGGGAGACCCAGTACTTC. Full variable domain (missing parts from reference TRBV7-9 and TRBJ2-5): DTGVSQNPRHKITKRGQNVTFRCDPISEHNRLYWYRQTLGQGPEFLTYFQNEAQLEKSRLLSDRFSAERPKGSFSTLEIQRTEQGDSAMYLCASSSWTGGPFRGETQYFGPGTRLLVL.

This clonotype was counted between two and nine times. The chain links TRBV28 to TRBJ2-2; no clear D gene. The length of the CDR3 is 12 residues. The V and J ends lost 6 bases and 5 bases respectively, with 7 bases between them. Germline values: CDR1 MDHEN, CDR2 SYDVKM. The CDR3 sequence is CASRAETGELFF. In nucleotides, the CDR3 is TGTGCCAGCAGGGCCGAGACCGGGGAGCTGTTTTTT.

Worth noting for this clonotype: At one boundary the junction diverges from the germline segment, which might be a read error. This chain connects TRBV20-1 to TRBJ2-1, with TRBD2 matching over 12 bases. Germline values: CDR1 DFQATT, CDR2 SNEGSKA (reference sequence). The CDR3 extends over 15 amino acids. CDR3 region: CSARETSGRGNEQLF. Written as DNA, the CDR3 is TGCAGTGCTAGAGAGACTAGCGGGAGAGGTAATGAGCAGTTGTTC.